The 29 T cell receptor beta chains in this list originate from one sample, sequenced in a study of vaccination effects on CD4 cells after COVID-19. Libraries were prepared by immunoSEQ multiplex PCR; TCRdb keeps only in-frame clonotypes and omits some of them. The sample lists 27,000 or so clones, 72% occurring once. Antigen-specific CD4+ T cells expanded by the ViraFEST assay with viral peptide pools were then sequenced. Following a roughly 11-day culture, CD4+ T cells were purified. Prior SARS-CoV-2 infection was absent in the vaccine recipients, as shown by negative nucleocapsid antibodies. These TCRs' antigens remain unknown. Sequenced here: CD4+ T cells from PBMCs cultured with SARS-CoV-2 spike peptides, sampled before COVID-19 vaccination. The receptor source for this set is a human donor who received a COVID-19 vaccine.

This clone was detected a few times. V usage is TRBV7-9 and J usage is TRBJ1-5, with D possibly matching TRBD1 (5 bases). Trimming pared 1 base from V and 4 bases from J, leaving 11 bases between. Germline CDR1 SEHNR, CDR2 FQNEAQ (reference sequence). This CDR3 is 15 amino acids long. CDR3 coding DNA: TGTGCCAGCAGCTTAGACGACAGCCCGAATCAGCCCCAGCATTTT. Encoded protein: CASSLDDSPNQPQHF.

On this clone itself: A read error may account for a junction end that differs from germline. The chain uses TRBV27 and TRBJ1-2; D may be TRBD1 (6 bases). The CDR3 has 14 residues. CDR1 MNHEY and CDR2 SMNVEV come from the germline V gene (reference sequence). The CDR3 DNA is TGTGCCAGCGGTTTACAGGGTTCGGTCGTTGGCTACACCTTC. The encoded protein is CASGLQGSVVGYTF.

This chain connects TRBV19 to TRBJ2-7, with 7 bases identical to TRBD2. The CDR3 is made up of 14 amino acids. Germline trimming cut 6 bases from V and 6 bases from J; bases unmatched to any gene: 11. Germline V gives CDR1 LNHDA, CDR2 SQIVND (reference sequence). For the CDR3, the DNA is TGTGCCAGTAGACTGGGGGGGGAGATCGGCGAGCAGTACTTC. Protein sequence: CASRLGGEIGEQYF.

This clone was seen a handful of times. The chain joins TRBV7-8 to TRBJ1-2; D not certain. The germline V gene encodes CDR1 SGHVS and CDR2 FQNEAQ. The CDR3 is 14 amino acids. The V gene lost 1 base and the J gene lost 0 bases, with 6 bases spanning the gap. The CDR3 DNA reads TGTGCCAGCAGCTTAGAGTACGCTAACTATGGCTACACCTTC. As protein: CASSLEYANYGYTF. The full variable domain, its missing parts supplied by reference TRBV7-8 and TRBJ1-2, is GAGVSQSPRYKVAKRGQDVALRCDPISGHVSLFWYQQALGQGPEFLTYFQNEAQLDKSGLPSDRFFAERPEGSVSTLKIQRTQQEDSAVYLCASSLEYANYGYTFGSGTRLTVV.

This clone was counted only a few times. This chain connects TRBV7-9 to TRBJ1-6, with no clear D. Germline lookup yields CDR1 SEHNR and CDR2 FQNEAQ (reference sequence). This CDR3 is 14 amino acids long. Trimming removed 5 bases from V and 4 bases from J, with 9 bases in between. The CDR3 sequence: CASSVEQYNSPLHF. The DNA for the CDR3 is TGTGCCAGCAGCGTTGAACAGTATAATTCACCCCTCCACTTT. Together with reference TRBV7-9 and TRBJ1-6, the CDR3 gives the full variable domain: DTGVSQNPRHKITKRGQNVTFRCDPISEHNRLYWYRQTLGQGPEFLTYFQNEAQLEKSRLLSDRFSAERPKGSFSTLEIQRTEQGDSAMYLCASSVEQYNSPLHFGNGTRLTVT.

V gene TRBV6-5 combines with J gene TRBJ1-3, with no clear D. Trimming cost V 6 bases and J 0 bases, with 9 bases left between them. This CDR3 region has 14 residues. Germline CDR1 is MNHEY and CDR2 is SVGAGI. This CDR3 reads CASRPPDSGNTIYF. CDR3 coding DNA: TGTGCCAGCAGGCCCCCAGACTCTGGAAACACCATATATTTT.

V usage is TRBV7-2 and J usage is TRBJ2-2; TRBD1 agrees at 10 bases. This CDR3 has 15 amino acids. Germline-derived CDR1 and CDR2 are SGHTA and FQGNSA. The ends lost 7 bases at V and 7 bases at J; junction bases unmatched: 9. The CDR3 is CASNRQGASDGELFF. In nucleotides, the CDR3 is TGTGCCAGCAACCGACAGGGGGCAAGTGACGGGGAGCTGTTTTTT.

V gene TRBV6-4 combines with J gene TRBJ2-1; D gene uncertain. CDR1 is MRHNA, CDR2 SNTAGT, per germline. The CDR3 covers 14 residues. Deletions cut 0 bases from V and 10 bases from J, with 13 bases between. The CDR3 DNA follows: TGTGCCAGCAGTGACTCGGTAGCCTGGAGCGAGCAGTTCTTC. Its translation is CASSDSVAWSEQFF.

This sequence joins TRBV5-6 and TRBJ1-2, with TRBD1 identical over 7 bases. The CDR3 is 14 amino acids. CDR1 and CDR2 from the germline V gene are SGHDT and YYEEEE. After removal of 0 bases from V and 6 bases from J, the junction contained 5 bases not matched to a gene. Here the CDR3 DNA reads TGTGCCAGCAGCTTGGTACAGGGGACAAATGGCTACACCTTC. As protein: CASSLVQGTNGYTF.

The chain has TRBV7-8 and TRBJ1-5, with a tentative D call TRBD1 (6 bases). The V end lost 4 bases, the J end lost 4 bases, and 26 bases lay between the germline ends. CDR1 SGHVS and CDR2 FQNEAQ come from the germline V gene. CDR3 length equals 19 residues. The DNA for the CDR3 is TGTGCCAGCAGCTCCGAGGCAGGACAGCTTCTGGGTGTAAATCAGCCCCAGCATTTT. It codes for CASSSEAGQLLGVNQPQHF.

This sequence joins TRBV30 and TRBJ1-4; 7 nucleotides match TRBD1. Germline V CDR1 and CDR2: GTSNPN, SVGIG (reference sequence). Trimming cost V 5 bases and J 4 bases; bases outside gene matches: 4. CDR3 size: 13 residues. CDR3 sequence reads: CAWRGQYNEKLFF. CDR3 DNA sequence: TGTGCCTGGCGGGGACAGTATAATGAAAAACTGTTTTTT.

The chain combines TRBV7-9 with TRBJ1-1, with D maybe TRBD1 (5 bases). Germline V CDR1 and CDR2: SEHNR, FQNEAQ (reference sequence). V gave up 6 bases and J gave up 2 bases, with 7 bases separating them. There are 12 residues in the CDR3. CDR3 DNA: TGTGCCAGCAGTTGGGACAACACTGAAGCTTTCTTT. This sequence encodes CASSWDNTEAFF.

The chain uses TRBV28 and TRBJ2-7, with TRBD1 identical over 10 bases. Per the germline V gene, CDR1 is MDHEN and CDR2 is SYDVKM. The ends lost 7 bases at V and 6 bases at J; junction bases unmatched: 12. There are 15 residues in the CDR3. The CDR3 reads CASIGSRDRGLEQYF. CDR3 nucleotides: TGTGCCAGCATTGGCTCACGGGACAGGGGACTCGAGCAGTACTTC.

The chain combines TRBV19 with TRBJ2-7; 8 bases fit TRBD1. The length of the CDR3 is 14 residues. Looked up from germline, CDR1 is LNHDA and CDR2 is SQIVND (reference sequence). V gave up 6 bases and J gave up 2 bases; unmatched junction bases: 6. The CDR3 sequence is CASSTQTGAYEQYF. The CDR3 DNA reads TGTGCCAGTAGCACGCAGACAGGGGCCTACGAGCAGTACTTC. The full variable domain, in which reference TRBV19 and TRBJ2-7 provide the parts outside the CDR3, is DGGITQSPKYLFRKEGQNVTLSCEQNLNHDAMYWYRQDPGQGLRLIYYSQIVNDFQKGDIAEGYSVSREKKESFPLTVTSAQKNPTAFYLCASSTQTGAYEQYFGPGTRLTVT.

The CDR3 coding sequence is TGTGCCAGCAGCGCCCGGCAGGGGGTTCATAGCCACGAGCAGTACTTC. Translation gives CASSARQGVHSHEQYF. The V and J genes are TRBV7-9 and TRBJ2-7, with 7 nucleotides matching TRBD1. Germline V CDR1 and CDR2: SEHNR, FQNEAQ (reference sequence). With V trimmed by 5 bases and J by 5 bases, 15 bases remained unmatched. CDR3 length: 16 residues.

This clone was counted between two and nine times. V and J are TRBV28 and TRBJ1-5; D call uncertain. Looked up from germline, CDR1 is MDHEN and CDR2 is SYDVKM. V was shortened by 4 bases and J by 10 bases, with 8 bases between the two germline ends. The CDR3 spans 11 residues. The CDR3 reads CASSSRFPQHF. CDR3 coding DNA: TGTGCCAGCAGTTCTCGTTTTCCCCAGCATTTT.

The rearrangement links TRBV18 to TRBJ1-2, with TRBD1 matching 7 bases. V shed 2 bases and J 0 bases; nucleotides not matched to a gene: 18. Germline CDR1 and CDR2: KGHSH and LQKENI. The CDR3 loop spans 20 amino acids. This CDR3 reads CASSPIAGYRGQATNYGYTF. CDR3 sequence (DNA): TGTGCCAGCTCACCAATCGCAGGGTACCGAGGACAGGCAACTAACTATGGCTACACCTTC. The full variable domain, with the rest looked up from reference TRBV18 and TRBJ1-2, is NAGVMQNPRHLVRRRGQEARLRCSPMKGHSHVYWYRQLPEEGLKFMVYLQKENIIDESGMPKERFSAEFPKEGPSILRIQQVVRGDSAAYFCASSPIAGYRGQATNYGYTFGSGTRLTVV.

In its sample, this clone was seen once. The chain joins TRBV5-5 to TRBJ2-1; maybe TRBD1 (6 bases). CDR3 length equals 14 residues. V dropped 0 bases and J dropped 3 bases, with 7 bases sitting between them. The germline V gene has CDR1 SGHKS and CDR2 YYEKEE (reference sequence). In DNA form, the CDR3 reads TGTGCCAGCAGCTTGGGGACAGTCTACAATGAGCAGTTCTTC. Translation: CASSLGTVYNEQFF.

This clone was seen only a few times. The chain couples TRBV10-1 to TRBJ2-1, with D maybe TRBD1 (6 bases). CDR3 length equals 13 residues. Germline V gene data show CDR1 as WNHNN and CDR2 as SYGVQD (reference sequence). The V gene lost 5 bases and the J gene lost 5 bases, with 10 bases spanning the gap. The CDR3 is CASSSGQNNEQFF. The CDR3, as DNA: TGCGCCAGCAGTAGCGGACAGAACAATGAGCAGTTCTTC.

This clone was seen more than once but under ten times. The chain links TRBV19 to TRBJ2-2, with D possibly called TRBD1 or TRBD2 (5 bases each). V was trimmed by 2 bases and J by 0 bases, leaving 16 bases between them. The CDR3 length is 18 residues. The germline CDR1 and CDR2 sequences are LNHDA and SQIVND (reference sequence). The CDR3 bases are TGTGCCAGTAGTATATCCTTAATAGGGACGGCGAACACCGGGGAGCTGTTTTTT. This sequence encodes CASSISLIGTANTGELFF.

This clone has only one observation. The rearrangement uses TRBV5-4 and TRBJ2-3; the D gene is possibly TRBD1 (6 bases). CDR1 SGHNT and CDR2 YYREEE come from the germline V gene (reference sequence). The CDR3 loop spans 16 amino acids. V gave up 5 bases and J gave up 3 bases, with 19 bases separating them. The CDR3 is CASSLRANRETDTQYF. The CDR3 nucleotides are TGTGCCAGCAGTTTGAGAGCCAACAGGGAAACAGATACGCAGTATTTT.

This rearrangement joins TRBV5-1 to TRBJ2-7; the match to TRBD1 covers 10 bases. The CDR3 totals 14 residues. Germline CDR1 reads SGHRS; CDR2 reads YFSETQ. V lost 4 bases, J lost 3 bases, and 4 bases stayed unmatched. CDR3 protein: CASSIDRGHYEQYF. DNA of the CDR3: TGCGCCAGCAGCATAGACAGGGGGCACTACGAGCAGTACTTC.

The CDR3 DNA reads TGTGCCAGCAGCTTGAATTTCGCGGCTAGTAGGTATTTT. This codes for CASSLNFAASRYF. The rearrangement uses TRBV5-6 and TRBJ2-3; D is undetermined. Trimming left V 1 base short and J 14 bases short, with 17 bases between. The CDR3 consists of 13 residues. The germline gives CDR1 SGHDT, CDR2 YYEEEE.

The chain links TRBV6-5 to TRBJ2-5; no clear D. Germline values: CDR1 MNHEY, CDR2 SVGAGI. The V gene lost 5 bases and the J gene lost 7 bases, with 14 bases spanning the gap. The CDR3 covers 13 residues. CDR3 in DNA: TGTGCCAGCAGTCAGGACCCGGATGGGACCCAGTACTTC. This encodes CASSQDPDGTQYF.

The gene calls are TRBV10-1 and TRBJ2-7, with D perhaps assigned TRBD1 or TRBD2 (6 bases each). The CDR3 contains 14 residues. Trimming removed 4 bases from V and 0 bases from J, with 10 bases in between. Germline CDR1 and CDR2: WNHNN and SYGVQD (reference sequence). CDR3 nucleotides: TGCGCCAGCAGTGGGGGGGCGGACTCCTACGAGCAGTACTTC. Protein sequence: CASSGGADSYEQYF.

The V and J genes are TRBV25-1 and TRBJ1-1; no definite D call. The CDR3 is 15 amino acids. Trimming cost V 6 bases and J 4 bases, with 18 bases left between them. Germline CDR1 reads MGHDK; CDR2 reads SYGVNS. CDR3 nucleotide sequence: TGTGCCAGCAGCTTCCCGGGAGTCCGGAGCACTGAAGCTTTCTTT. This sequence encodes CASSFPGVRSTEAFF.

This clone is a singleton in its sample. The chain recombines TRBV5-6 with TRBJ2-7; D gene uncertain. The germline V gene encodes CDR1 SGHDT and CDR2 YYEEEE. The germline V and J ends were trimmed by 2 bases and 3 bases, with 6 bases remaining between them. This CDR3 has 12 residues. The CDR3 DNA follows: TGTGCCAGCAGCTTATTAGGCTACGAGCAGTACTTC. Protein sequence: CASSLLGYEQYF.

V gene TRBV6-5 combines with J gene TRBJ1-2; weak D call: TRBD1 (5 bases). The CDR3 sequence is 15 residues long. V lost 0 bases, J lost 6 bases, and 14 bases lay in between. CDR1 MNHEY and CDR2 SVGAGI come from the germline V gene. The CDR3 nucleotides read TGTGCCAGCAGTTACTCCGGCCAGGGCCTGGATGGCTACACCTTC. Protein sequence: CASSYSGQGLDGYTF.

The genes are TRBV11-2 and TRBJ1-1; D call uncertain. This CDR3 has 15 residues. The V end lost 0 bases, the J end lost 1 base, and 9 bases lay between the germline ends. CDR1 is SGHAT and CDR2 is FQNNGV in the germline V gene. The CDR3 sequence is CASSLDVGSNTEAFF. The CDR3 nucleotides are TGTGCCAGCAGCTTAGATGTGGGCTCGAACACTGAAGCTTTCTTT.